Presented here are 5 T cell receptor beta chains from one specimen sequenced in a study of blood T cell repertoires in COVID-19. TCRdb's table, derived via immunoSEQ multiplex PCR, lists solely in-frame clones and lacks some. In the table there are under 550,000 clones, around 90% of which are singletons. Sequenced: peripheral blood. These receptors all stem from a man aged 18 to 35 with COVID-19, enrolled during active disease.

The genes are TRBV28 and TRBJ2-1; D is unclear. Between the trimmed V and J ends, which lost 6 bases and 8 bases, there was a span of 11 bases. Per germline, CDR1 MDHEN and CDR2 SYDVKM. CDR3 length: 12 amino acids. The CDR3 spells CASRGSGHEQFF. The DNA for the CDR3 is TGTGCCAGCAGGGGTTCGGGTCATGAGCAGTTCTTC. The full variable domain, rest sourced from reference TRBV28 and TRBJ2-1, is DVKVTQSSRYLVKRTGEKVFLECVQDMDHENMFWYRQDPGLGLRLIYFSYDVKMKEKGDIPEGYSVSREKKERFSLILESASTNQTSMYLCASRGSGHEQFFGPGTRLTVL.

The chain employs TRBV6-5 and TRBJ2-1; 9 bases line up with TRBD1. V lost 9 bases, J lost 8 bases, and 11 bases stayed unmatched. Germline V lookup: CDR1 MNHEY, CDR2 SVGAGI. This CDR3 has 14 amino acids. CDR3 protein: CASSPGQGFYEQFF. CDR3 nucleotide sequence: TGTGCCAGTAGCCCGGGACAGGGTTTCTATGAGCAGTTCTTC.

The chain couples TRBV11-3 to TRBJ2-1; tentative D call: TRBD2 (6 bases). Deletions cut 3 bases from V and 6 bases from J, with 12 bases between. CDR3 length equals 14 residues. Germline V gene data show CDR1 as SGHNT and CDR2 as YENEEA. This chain's CDR3 is CASSFGGPFNEQFF. DNA for the CDR3: TGTGCCAGCAGCTTTGGAGGGCCGTTCAATGAGCAGTTCTTC. Drawing the rest from reference TRBV11-3 and TRBJ2-1, the complete variable domain is EAGVVQSPRYKIIEKKQPVAFWCNPISGHNTLYWYLQNLGQGPELLIRYENEEAVDDSQLPKDRFSAERLKGVDSTLKIQPAELGDSAVYLCASSFGGPFNEQFFGPGTRLTVL.

In this sample, this clone turned up a few times. The rearrangement uses TRBV6-2 or TRBV6-3 and TRBJ2-7; TRBD2 matches at 8 bases. The CDR3 contains 16 residues. Per germline, CDR1 MNHEY and CDR2 SVGEGT. V trimming: 6 bases; J trimming: 4 bases; junction bases outside the gene matches: 14. The CDR3 loop is CASSPIGAGGLYEQYF. In nucleotides, the CDR3 is TGTGCCAGCAGCCCTATCGGCGCGGGAGGCCTTTACGAGCAGTACTTC.

The rearrangement links TRBV6-2 or TRBV6-3 to TRBJ2-1; possible D gene TRBD2, 5 bases. Germline CDR1 is MNHEY and CDR2 is SVGEGT. V was clipped by 5 bases and J by 10 bases, with 15 bases between them. This CDR3 is 13 amino acids long. CDR3 DNA sequence: TGTGCCAGCAGTAACGCGAGGGTGGACGAGCAGTTCTTC. Amino acids: CASSNARVDEQFF.